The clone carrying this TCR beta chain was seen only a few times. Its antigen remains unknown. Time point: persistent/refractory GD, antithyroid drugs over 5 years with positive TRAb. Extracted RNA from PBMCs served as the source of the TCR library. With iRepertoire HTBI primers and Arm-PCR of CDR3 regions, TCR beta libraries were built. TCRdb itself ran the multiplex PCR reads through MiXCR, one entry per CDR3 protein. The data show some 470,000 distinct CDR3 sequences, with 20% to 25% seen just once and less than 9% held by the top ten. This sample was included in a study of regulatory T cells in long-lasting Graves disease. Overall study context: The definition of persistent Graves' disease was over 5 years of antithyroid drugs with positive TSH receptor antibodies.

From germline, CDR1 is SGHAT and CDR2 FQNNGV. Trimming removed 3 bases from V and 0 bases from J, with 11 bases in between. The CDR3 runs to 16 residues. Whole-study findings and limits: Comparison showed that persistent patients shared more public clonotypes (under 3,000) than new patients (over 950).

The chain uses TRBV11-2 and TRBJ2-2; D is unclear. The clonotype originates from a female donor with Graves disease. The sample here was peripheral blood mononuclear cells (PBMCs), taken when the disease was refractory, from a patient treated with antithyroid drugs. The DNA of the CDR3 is TGTGCCAGCAGCTTTGGAGCAAACCCGAACACCGGGGAGCTGTTTTTT. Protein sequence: CASSFGANPNTGELFF.